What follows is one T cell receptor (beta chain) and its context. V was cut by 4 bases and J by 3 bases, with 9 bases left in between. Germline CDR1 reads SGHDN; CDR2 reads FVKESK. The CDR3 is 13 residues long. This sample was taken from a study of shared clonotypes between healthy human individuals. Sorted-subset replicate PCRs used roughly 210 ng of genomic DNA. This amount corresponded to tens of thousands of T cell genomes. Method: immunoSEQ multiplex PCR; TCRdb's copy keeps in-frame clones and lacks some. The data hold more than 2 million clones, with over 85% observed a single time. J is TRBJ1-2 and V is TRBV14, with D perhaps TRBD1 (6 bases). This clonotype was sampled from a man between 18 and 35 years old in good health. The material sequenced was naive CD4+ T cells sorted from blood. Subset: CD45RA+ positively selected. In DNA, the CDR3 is TGTGCCAGCAGCCTACGGACAGACTATGGCTACACCTTC. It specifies CASSLRTDYGYTF.